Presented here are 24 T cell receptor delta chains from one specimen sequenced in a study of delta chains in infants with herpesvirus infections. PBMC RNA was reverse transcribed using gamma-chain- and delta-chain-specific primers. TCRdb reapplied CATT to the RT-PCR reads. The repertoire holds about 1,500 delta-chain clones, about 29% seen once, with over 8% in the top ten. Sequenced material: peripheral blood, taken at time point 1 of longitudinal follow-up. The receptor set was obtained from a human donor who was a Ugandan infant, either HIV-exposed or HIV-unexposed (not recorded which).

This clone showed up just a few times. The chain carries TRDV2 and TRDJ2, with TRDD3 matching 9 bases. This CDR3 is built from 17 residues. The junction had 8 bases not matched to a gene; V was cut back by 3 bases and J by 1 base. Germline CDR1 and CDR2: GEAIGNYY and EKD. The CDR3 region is CACDSLGDTILTAQLFF. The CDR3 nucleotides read TGTGCCTGTGACTCTTTAGGGGATACGATTTTGACAGCACAACTCTTCTTT.

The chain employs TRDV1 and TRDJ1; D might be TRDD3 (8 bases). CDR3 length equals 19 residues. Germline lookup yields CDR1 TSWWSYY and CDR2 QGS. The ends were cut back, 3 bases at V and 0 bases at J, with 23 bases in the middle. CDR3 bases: TGTGCTCTTGGGGACAGTTATTTCCTACTGGGGGGTTACACCGATAAACTCATCTTT. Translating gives CALGDSYFLLGGYTDKLIF.

CDR3 coding DNA: TGTGCTCTTGGGGAAAAGGGGGATTTTCCCCGCCCACTGGGGATCACCGATAAACTCATCTTT. Translation: CALGEKGDFPRPLGITDKLIF. The chain is built from TRDV1 and TRDJ1, with 7 bases matching TRDD3. This CDR3 has 21 amino acids. V lost 2 bases and J lost 1; bases outside the gene matches: 22. Germline V gene sequence: CDR1 TSWWSYY, CDR2 QGS.

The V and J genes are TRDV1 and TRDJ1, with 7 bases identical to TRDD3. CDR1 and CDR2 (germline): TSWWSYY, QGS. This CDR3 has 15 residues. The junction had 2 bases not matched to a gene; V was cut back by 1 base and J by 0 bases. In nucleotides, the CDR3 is TGTGCTCTTGGGGAACCCGGGGGATACACCGATAAACTCATCTTT. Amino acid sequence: CALGEPGGYTDKLIF.

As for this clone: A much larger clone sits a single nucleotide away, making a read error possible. The CDR3 here is CATIPTGGLSYTDKLIF. In DNA, the CDR3 is TGTGCTACCATTCCTACTGGGGGACTCTCATACACCGATAAACTCATCTTT. The rearrangement joins TRDV1 to TRDJ1; 9 bases are shared with TRDD3. Trimming removed 11 bases from V and 0 bases from J; junction bases left unmatched: 16. CDR1 and CDR2 from the germline V gene are TSWWSYY and QGS. The CDR3 length is 17 residues.

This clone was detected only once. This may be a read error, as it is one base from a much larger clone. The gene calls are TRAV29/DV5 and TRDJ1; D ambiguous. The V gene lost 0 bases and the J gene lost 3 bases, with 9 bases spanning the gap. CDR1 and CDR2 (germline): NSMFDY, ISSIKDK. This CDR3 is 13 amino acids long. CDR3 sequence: CAASAEAADKLIF. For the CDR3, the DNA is TGTGCAGCAAGCGCTGAGGCCGCCGATAAACTCATCTTT.

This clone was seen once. As DNA, the CDR3 is TGTGCTCTTGGGGAACCCCCCGATCCTACGGTACTGGTGTACACCGATAAACTCATCTTT. It encodes CALGEPPDPTVLVYTDKLIF. This chain joins TRDV1 and TRDJ1; tentatively, D is TRDD2 (6 bases). CDR3 length: 20 amino acids. From germline, CDR1 is TSWWSYY and CDR2 QGS. The germline V and J ends were trimmed by 1 base and 0 bases, with 24 bases remaining between them.

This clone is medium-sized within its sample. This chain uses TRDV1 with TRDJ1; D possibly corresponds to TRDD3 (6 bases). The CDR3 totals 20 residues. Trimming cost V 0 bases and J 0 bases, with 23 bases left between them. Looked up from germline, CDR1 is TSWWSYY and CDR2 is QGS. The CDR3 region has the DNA TGTGCTCTTGGGGAACTTAAGCCCGACCGCTGGGGCGGGTACACCGATAAACTCATCTTT. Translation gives CALGELKPDRWGGYTDKLIF.

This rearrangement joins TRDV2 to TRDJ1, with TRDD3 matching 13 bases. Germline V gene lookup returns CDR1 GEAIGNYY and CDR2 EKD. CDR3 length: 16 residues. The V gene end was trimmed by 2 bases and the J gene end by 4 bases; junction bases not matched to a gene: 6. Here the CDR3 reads CACDKKYWGIRDKLIF. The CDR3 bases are TGTGCCTGTGACAAAAAATACTGGGGGATACGCGATAAACTCATCTTT.

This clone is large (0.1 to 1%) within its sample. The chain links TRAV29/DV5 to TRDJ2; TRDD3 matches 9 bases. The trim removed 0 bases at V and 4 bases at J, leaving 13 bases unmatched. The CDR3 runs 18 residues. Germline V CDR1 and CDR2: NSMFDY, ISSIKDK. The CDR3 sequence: CAASAPPLYWGTTAQLFF. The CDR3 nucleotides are TGTGCAGCAAGCGCCCCTCCCCTGTACTGGGGGACGACAGCACAACTCTTCTTT.

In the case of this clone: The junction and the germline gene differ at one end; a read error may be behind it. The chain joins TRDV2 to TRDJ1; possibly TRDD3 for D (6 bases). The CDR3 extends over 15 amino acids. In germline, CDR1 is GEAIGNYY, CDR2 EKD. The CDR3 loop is CACDTGGTYTYKLIF. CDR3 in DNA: TGTGCCTGTGACACCGGGGGAACATACACCTATAAACTCATCTTT.

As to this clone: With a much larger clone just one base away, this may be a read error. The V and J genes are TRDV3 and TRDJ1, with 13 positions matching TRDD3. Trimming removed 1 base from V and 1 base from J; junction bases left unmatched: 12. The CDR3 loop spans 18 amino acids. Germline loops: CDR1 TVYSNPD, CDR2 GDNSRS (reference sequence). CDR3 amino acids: CAFMVLTGGYECTDKLIF. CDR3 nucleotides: TGTGCCTTTATGGTTCTTACTGGGGGATACGAGTGCACCGATAAACTCATCTTT.

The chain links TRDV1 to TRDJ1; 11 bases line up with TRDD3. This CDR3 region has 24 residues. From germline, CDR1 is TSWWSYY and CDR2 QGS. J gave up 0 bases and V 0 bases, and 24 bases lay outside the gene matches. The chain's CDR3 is CALGELSLPTNGWGIPPYTDKLIF. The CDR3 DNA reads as TGTGCTCTTGGGGAACTCTCCCTTCCTACAAATGGCTGGGGGATACCCCCGTACACCGATAAACTCATCTTT.

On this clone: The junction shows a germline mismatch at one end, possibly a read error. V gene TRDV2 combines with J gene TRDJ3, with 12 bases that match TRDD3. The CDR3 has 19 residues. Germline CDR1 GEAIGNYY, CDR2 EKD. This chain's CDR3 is CAWDILGDTPSWDTRQMFF. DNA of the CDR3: TGTGCCTGGGACATACTGGGGGATACCCCCTCCTGGGACACCCGACAGATGTTTTTC.

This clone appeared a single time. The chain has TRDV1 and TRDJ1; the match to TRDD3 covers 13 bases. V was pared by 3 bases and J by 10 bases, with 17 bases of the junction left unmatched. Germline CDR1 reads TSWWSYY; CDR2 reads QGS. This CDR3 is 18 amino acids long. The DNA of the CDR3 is TGTGCTCTTGGGGACCCATCCCTCCACGTACTGGGGGATACGCCACTCATCTTT. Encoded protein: CALGDPSLHVLGDTPLIF.

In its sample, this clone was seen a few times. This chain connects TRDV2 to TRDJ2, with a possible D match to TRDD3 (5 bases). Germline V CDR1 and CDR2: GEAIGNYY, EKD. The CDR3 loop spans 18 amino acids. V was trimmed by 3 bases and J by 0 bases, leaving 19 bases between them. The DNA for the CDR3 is TGTGCCTGTGACCCCTTACGGGGACGTCGGACTTTGACAGCACAACTCTTCTTT. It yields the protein CACDPLRGRRTLTAQLFF.

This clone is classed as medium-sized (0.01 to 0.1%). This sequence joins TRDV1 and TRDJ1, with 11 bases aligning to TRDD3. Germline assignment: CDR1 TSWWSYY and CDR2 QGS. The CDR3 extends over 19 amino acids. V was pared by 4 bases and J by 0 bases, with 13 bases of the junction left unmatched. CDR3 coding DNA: TGTGCTCTTGGGGTGATCTACTGGGGGATAGAAAAGTACACCGATAAACTCATCTTT. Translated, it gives CALGVIYWGIEKYTDKLIF.

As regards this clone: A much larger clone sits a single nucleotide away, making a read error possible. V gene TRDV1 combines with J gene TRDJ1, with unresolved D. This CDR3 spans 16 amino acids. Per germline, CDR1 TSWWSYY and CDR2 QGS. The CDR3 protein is CALGVSRAKYTDKHIF. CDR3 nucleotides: TGTGCTCTTGGGGTTTCTCGGGCGAAGTACACCGATAAACACATCTTT.

The CDR3: CALGELLHRSDKLIF. CDR3 bases: TGTGCTCTTGGGGAACTACTCCATCGGTCCGATAAACTCATCTTT. The chain has TRDV1 and TRDJ1; D remains ambiguous. The V end was cut by 0 bases, the J end by 3 bases, with 11 bases between. Germline lookup yields CDR1 TSWWSYY and CDR2 QGS. CDR3 length equals 15 residues.

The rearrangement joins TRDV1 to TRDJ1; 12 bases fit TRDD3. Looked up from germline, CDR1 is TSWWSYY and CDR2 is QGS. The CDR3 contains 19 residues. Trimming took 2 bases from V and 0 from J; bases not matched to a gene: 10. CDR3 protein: CALGEILSGGYGYTDKLIF. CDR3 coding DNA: TGTGCTCTTGGGGAAATCCTTTCTGGGGGATACGGGTACACCGATAAACTCATCTTT.

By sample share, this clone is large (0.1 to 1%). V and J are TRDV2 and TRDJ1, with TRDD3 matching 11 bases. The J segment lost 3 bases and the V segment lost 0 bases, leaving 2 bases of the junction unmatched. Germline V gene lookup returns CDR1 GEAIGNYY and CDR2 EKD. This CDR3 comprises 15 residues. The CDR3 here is CACDTWGIRADKLIF. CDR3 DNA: TGTGCCTGTGACACCTGGGGGATACGCGCCGATAAACTCATCTTT.

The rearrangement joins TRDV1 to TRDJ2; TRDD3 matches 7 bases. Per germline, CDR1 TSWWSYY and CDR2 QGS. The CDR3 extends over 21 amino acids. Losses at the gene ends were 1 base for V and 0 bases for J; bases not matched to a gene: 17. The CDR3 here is CALGEPPTPWGTIALTAQLFF. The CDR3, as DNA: TGTGCTCTTGGGGAACCTCCGACCCCTTGGGGGACAATAGCTTTGACAGCACAACTCTTCTTT.

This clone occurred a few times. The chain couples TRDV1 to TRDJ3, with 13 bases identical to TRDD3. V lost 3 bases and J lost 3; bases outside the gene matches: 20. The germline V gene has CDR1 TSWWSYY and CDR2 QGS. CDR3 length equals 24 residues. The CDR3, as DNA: TGTGCTCTTGGGGATCTTTCCTACGTAATTGTACTGGGGGATACGCGCTGGGACACCCGACAGATGTTTTTC. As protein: CALGDLSYVIVLGDTRWDTRQMFF.

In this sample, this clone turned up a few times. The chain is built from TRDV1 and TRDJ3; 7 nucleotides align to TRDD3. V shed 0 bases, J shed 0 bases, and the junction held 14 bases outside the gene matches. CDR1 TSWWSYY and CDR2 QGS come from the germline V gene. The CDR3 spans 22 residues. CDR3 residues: CALGELGLVGDHRSWDTRQMFF. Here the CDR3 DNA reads TGTGCTCTTGGGGAACTCGGCCTTGTGGGGGACCACCGCTCCTGGGACACCCGACAGATGTTTTTC.